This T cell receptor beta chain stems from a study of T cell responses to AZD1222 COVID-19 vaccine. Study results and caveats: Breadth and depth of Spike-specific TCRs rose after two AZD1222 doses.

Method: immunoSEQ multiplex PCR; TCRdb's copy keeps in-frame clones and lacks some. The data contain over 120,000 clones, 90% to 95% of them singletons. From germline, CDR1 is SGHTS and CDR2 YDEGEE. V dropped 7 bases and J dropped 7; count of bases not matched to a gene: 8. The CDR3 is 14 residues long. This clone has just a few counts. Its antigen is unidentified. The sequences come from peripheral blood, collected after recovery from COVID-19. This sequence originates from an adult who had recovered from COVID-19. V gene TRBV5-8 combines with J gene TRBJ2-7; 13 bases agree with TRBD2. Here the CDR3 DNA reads TGTGCCAGCTTAGGACTAGCGGGAGCGAGGGAGCAGTACTTC. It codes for CASLGLAGAREQYF.